This note documents a single T cell receptor beta chain sequence. The data belong to a study of blood T cell repertoires in COVID-19. Study-wide context: From the United States, Italy and Spain came samples of acute and convalescent COVID-19. Nucleic acid was either cDNA or gDNA, and it came from T cells, B-cell-depleted T cells, or PBMCs.

In the original workflow: By means of reference gene primer amplification, nucleated cell counts were estimated. Clones were read by immunoSEQ multiplex PCR, and TCRdb kept only the in-frame ones, dropping some. V, J and clone size reflect that table, while D and trimming were determined from the DNA. The sample records 130,000 or so clones, over 75% being singletons. Germline CDR1 SGHRS, CDR2 YFSETQ. The CDR3 contains 11 residues. Trimming took 10 bases from V and 2 from J, leaving 9 bases between them. The TCR comes from a man aged 70-80 years with active COVID-19. The chain recombines TRBV5-1 with TRBJ2-5; D remains unclear. Sequencing used peripheral blood. For the CDR3, the DNA is TGCGCCTGCCCTATTCAAGAGACCCAGTACTTC. It codes for CACPIQETQYF.